This TCR beta chain is drawn from a study of T cell repertoires in cytomegalovirus infection. Looking at the study overall: Public TCR beta signatures provided an indication of both CMV infection and a matching HLA type.

J lost 7 bases, V lost 8 bases, and 11 bases had no gene match. CDR1 is MDHEN and CDR2 is SYDVKM in the germline V gene. The CDR3 sequence is 16 residues long. With regard to this clonotype: Its cognate antigen is unknown.

MiXCR, run by TCRdb on the reads, gives a single entry per CDR3 protein. The sample has tens of thousands of distinct CDR3 sequences, 20% to 30% seen once. The receptor comes from a human donor in good health (CMV status not recorded). Some clones in this sample may be carry-over from other donors' samples. The V and J genes are TRBV28 and TRBJ2-2; 12 nucleotides line up with TRBD1. The specimen was CD8+ T cells from cultured PBMCs, collected from culture after CMV antigen stimulation. The CDR3 bases are TGTGCCAGCGAGTTAGGGACAGGGGGCCGAGGCGGGGAGCTGTTTTTT. This codes for CASELGTGGRGGELFF.